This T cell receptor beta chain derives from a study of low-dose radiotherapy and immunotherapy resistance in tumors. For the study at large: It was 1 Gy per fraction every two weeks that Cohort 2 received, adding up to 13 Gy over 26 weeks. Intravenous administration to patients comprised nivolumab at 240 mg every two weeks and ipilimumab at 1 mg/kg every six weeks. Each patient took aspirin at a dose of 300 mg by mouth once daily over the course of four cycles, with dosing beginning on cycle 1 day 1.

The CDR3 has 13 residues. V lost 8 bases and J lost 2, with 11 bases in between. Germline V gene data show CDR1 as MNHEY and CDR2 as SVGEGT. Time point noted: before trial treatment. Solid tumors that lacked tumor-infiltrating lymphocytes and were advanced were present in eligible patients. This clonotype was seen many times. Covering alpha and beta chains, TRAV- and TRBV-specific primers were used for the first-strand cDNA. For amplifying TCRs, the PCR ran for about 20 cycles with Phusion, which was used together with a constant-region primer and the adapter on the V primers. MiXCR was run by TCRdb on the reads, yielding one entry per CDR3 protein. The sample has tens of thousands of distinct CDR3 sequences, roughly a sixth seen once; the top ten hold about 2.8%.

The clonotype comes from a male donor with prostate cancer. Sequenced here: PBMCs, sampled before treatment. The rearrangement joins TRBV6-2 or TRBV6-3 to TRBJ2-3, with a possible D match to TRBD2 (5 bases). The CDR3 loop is CASREHPTDTQYF. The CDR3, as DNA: TGTGCCAGCCGGGAACACCCCACAGATACGCAGTATTTT.